Only one count was recorded for the clone carrying this TCR beta chain. The target antigen is unknown. The protocol was immunoSEQ multiplex PCR, while the TCRdb copy is restricted to in-frame clones and leaves out a portion. The sample has roughly 28,000 clones, about 80% seen once; the top ten hold approximately 5.1%. This entry is derived from a study of chemoradiotherapy in HPV16-positive cancers. Study-wide results and limits: Candidate HPV-specific clones and E7-related TCR motifs grew in tumor during treatment.

The CDR3 sequence is 11 residues long. V lost 7 bases, J lost 0 bases, and 0 bases stayed unmatched. CDR1 is DFQATT, CDR2 SNEGSKA, per germline (reference sequence). This chain joins TRBV20-1 and TRBJ2-7, with 7 positions matching TRBD2. The receptor's source is a human donor with HPV-associated anogenital cancer. The material sequenced was blood, taken from a patient who underwent chemoradiotherapy. The CDR3 loop reads CSGLASYEQYF. The CDR3 DNA follows: TGCAGTGGACTAGCCTCCTACGAGCAGTACTTC.